This TCR beta chain stems from a study of T-cell memory formation after mild COVID-19. Study as a whole: TCR clusters were mostly donor specific.

CDR1 is SEHNR and CDR2 is FQNEAQ in the germline V gene (reference sequence). After removal of 7 bases from V and 0 bases from J, the junction contained 8 bases not matched to a gene. This CDR3 comprises 15 residues. TCRdb reprocessed the 5' RACE reads with MiXCR, giving one entry per CDR3 protein. The sample has 500,000 to 650,000 distinct CDR3 sequences, less than 25% seen once. This clonotype was found once. The V call is TRBV7-9, the J call TRBJ1-1; 7 bases fit TRBD1. Sequencing input: PBMCs or a T cell subset sorted from them (not recorded which). The sequence derives from an adult woman who had mild COVID-19 (a few samples of this study predate the infection). Cell type and time point are not known. For the CDR3, the DNA is TGTGCCAGCAAGGTCCGGGGACAGCTGAACACTGAAGCTTTCTTT. It specifies CASKVRGQLNTEAFF.